The present TCR beta chain was sequenced within a study of cytomegalovirus exposure and HLA in healthy donors. Study as a whole: Sequencing of about 179 million T cells in an earlier analysis found about 120 million unique TCR beta sequences. Study-wide results and limits: A later analysis linked a missense DCLRE1C variant to TCR beta V- and J-gene trimming. Later analysis showed most CMV-associated TCR beta chains appearing HLA-restricted.

13 Jbeta primers and 60 Vbeta primers were used for the PCR. TCRdb keeps only in-frame clones here, not all; method: immunoSEQ multiplex PCR. This table has more than 110,000 clones, 79% appearing once. The CDR3 has 15 amino acids. The germline V gene encodes CDR1 LGHNT and CDR2 FRNRAP. The junction had 9 bases not matched to a gene; V was cut back by 5 bases and J by 6 bases. As for this clone: Its antigen is not identified.

Sequencing was performed on PBMCs. This clonotype was sampled from a female donor in good health and CMV-seronegative. The chain couples TRBV12-5 to TRBJ2-1, with 8 bases that match TRBD2. As DNA, the CDR3 is TGTGCTAGTGGTGCCGGGGGGGCCGTTGCCAATGAGCAGTTCTTC. Amino acid sequence: CASGAGGAVANEQFF.